This TCR beta chain was recovered during a study of shared clonotypes between healthy human individuals. Study-level points and caveats: Among a handful of donors, roughly 5.4% of naive CD4 clonotypes were found in common.

The CDR3 covers 18 residues. Trimming at V came to 1 base and at J to 7 bases, leaving 12 bases not matched to a gene. Per germline, CDR1 KGHSH and CDR2 LQKENI. Concerning this clone itself: Its cognate antigen is unknown.

Using immunoSEQ multiplex PCR, the repertoire was profiled, and TCRdb retains in-frame clones only, with some absent. This sample has approximately 640,000 clones, with about two thirds found just once. The sequence was collected from a woman in her 30s in good health. The sample comprised memory CD4+ T cells sorted from blood. The subset denotes: CD45RA-negative fraction. V usage is TRBV18 and J usage is TRBJ1-5; 11 positions match TRBD1. Written as DNA, the CDR3 is TGTGCCAGCTCACCACTCGATCAGTGGACAGGGGGCGGGCAGCCCCAGCATTTT. This translates into CASSPLDQWTGGGQPQHF.